This TCR beta chain was sequenced for a study of regulatory T cells in long-lasting Graves disease. The CDR3 runs to 15 residues. Losses at the gene ends were 6 bases for V and 8 bases for J; bases not matched to a gene: 11. Germline V gene lookup returns CDR1 MDHEN and CDR2 SYDVKM. Building the TCR beta libraries relied on iRepertoire HTBI primers, and CDR3 regions underwent Arm-PCR. TCRdb reprocessed the multiplex PCR reads with MiXCR, giving one entry per CDR3 protein. The sample lists roughly 610,000 distinct CDR3 sequences; 16% were seen once. Time point here: newly diagnosed GD, antithyroid drugs for less than 3 months. RNA extracted from PBMCs served as the sequencing template. The authors diagnosed Graves' disease using American Thyroid Association guidelines. With EDTA tubes as the receptacles, 7.5 to 9 milliliters of peripheral blood were drawn. Separately, the same data were catalogued under a study of T cells in Graves' hyperthyroidism and ophthalmopathy. That source adds: Blood also carried most thyroid clonotypes expanded above 0.001.

This receptor was obtained from a woman aged 25 to 39 with Graves disease. The specimen was peripheral blood mononuclear cells (PBMCs), collected at new diagnosis, from a patient treated with antithyroid drugs. The rearrangement links TRBV28 to TRBJ2-2, with 8 positions matching TRBD1. The CDR3 nucleotides are TGTGCCAGCAGCCCTACAGGGGGTCGGACTGGGGAGCTGTTTTTT. Its protein product is CASSPTGGRTGELFF. The full variable domain, with the rest looked up from reference TRBV28 and TRBJ2-2, is DVKVTQSSRYLVKRTGEKVFLECVQDMDHENMFWYRQDPGLGLRLIYFSYDVKMKEKGDIPEGYSVSREKKERFSLILESASTNQTSMYLCASSPTGGRTGELFFGEGSRLTVL.